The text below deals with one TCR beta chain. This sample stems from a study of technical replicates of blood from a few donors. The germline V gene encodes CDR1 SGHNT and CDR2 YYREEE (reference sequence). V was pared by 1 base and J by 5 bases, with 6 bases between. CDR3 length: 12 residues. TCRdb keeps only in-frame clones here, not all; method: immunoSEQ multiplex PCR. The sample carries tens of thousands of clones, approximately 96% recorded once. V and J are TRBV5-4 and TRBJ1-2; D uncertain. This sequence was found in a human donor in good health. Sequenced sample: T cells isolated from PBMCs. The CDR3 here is CASSLQAYGYTF. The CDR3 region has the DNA TGTGCCAGCAGCTTGCAAGCTTATGGCTACACCTTC.